The entry that follows covers one T cell receptor beta chain sequence. TCRdb's table, derived via immunoSEQ multiplex PCR, lists solely in-frame clones and lacks some. The sample shows fewer than 70,000 clones, roughly 90% of them seen only once. The data were obtained in a study of chemoradiotherapy in HPV16-positive cancers. V gave up 3 bases and J gave up 0 bases, with 10 bases separating them. Germline lookup yields CDR1 SGHDT and CDR2 YYEEEE. The CDR3 is 15 amino acids. The chain links TRBV5-6 to TRBJ1-3; D is unresolved. Sequencing was performed on blood, taken from a patient who underwent chemoradiotherapy. This receptor was obtained from a human donor with HPV-associated anogenital cancer. The chain's CDR3 is CASSSDLGSGNTIYF. CDR3 DNA sequence: TGTGCCAGCAGCTCCGATCTGGGCTCTGGAAACACCATATATTTT.